This T cell receptor (beta chain) is drawn from a study of blood T cell repertoires in COVID-19. Using immunoSEQ multiplex PCR, the repertoire was profiled, and TCRdb retains in-frame clones only, with some absent. In the table there are 180,000 or so clones, around 84% of which are singletons. Per germline, CDR1 SGHNT and CDR2 YENEEA. The CDR3 length is 13 residues. V lost 5 bases and J 3 bases, leaving 8 bases between the germline ends. Sequencing input: peripheral blood. V and J are TRBV11-3 and TRBJ2-4; D might be TRBD2 (6 bases). The receptor comes from a woman aged 70-85 years with COVID-19, enrolled during active disease. CDR3 residues: CASSRGFKNIQYF. The CDR3 region has the DNA TGTGCCAGCAGCCGGGGGTTCAAAAACATTCAGTACTTC.